Sequencing of this T cell receptor (beta chain) was carried out in a study of shared clonotypes between healthy human individuals. Several immunoSEQ 96-well plates shared each subset's DNA, each plate a replicate. Clones were read by immunoSEQ multiplex PCR, and TCRdb kept only the in-frame ones, dropping some. The sample yields about 2 million clones, over 85% seen once. Study-level points and caveats: Sharing of clonotypes among donors was expected to vary with sequencing depth. Non-shared clonotypes were found to have lower generation probabilities than the clonotypes that were shared by all four of the sorted-subset donors.

CD45RO-negative, CCR7-selected cells formed the naive CD8 fraction, which excluded terminally differentiated effector memory CD45RA+ cells. Trimming took 3 bases from V and 5 from J, leaving 22 bases between them. Per the germline V gene, CDR1 is ENHRY and CDR2 is SYGVKD. This CDR3 is 18 amino acids long. The sample holds one count of this clone. Its cognate antigen is unknown. The chain combines TRBV10-3 with TRBJ2-2; D possibly corresponds to TRBD2 (6 bases). This receptor was taken from a man younger than 35 in good health. The sample taken for sequencing was naive CD8+ T cells sorted from blood. This chain's CDR3 is CAISDPAVWEAETGELFF. CDR3 nucleotide sequence: TGTGCCATCAGTGACCCAGCCGTGTGGGAGGCGGAAACCGGGGAGCTGTTTTTT.